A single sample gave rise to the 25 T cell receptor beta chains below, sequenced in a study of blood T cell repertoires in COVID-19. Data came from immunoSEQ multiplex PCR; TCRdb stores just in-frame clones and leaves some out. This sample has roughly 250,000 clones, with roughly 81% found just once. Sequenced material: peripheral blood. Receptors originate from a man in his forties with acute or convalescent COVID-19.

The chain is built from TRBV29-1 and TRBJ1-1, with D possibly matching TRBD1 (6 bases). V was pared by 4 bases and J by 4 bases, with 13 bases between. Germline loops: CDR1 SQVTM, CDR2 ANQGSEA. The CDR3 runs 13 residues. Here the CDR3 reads CSVGAGGSTEAFF. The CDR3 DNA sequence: TGCAGCGTTGGAGCGGGGGGCAGCACTGAAGCTTTCTTT.

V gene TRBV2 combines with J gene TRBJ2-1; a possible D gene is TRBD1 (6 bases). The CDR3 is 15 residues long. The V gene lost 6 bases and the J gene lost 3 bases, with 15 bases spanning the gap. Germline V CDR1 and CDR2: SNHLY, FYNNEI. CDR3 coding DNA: TGTGCCAGCAGCAAGGCAGGGGCGTTCTACAATGAGCAGTTCTTC. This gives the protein CASSKAGAFYNEQFF.

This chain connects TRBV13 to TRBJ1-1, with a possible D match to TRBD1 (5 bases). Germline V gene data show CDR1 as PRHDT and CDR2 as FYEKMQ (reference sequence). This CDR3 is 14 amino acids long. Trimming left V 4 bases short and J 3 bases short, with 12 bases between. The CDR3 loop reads CASSSGWGDTEAFF. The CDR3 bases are TGTGCCAGCAGCTCTGGATGGGGGGACACTGAAGCTTTCTTT.

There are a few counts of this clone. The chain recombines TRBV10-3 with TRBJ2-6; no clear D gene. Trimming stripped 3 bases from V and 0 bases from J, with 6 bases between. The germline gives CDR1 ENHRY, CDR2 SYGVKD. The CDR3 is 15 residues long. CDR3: CAISEDNSGANVLTF. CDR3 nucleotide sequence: TGTGCCATCAGTGAAGACAACTCTGGGGCCAACGTCCTGACTTTC.

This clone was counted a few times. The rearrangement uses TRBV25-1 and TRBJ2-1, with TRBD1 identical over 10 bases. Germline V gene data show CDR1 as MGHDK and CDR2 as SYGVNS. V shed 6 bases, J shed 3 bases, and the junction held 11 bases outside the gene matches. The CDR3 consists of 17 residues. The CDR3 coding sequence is TGTGCCAGCAGCTACCCTCGAGGGACAGGGGTCTACAATGAGCAGTTCTTC. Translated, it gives CASSYPRGTGVYNEQFF.

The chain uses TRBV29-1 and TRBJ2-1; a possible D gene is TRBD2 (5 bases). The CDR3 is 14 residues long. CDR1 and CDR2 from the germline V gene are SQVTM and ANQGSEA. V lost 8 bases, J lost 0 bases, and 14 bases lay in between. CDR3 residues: CSSSGLVSYNEQFF. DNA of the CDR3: TGCAGCTCCTCGGGGTTGGTCTCCTACAATGAGCAGTTCTTC.

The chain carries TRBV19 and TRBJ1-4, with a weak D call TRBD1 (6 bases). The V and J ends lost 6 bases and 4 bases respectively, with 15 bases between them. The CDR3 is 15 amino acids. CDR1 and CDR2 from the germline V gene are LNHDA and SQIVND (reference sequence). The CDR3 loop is CASRDYRVYNEKLFF. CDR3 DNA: TGTGCCAGTAGAGACTACAGGGTCTATAATGAAAAACTGTTTTTT.

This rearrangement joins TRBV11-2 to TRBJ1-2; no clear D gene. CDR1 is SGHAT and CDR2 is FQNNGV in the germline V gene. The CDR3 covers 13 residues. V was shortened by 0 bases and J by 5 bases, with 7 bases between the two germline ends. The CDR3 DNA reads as TGTGCCAGCAGCTTAGATCTCGGGTATGGCTACACCTTC. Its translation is CASSLDLGYGYTF.

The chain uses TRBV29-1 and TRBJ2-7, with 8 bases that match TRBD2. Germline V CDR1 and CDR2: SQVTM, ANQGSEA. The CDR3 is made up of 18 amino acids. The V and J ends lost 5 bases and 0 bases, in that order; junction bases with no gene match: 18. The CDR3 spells CSVQFQGRRSGVSYEQYF. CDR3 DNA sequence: TGCAGCGTTCAGTTTCAGGGCCGGCGTAGCGGGGTCTCCTACGAGCAGTACTTC.

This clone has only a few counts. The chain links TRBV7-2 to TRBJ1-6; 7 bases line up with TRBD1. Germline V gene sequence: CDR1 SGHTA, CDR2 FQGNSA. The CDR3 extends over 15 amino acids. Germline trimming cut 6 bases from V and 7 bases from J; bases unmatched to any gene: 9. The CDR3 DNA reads TGTGCCAGCAGGCCTGAGGGACAGTGGAATTCACCCCTCCACTTT. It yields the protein CASRPEGQWNSPLHF.

CDR3 region: CAIGIAGGTDTQYF. The CDR3 DNA reads as TGTGCCATCGGAATAGCGGGGGGCACAGATACGCAGTATTTT. V is TRBV10-3 and J is TRBJ2-3; the match to TRBD2 covers 9 bases. CDR3 length: 14 residues. CDR1 and CDR2 from the germline V gene are ENHRY and SYGVKD. The junction had 4 bases not matched to a gene; V was cut back by 8 bases and J by 1 base.

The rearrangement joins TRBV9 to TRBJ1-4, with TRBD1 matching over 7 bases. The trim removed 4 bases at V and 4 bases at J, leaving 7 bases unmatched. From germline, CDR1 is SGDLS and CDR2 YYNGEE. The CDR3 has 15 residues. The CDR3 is CASSPRDRVNEKLFF. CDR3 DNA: TGTGCCAGCAGCCCCCGGGACAGAGTTAATGAAAAACTGTTTTTT.

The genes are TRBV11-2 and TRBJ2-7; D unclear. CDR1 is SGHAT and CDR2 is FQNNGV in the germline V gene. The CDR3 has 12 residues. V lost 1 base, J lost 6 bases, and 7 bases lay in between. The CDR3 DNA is TGTGCCAGCAGCTTAGTTCCGCGCGAGCAGTACTTC. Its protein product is CASSLVPREQYF.

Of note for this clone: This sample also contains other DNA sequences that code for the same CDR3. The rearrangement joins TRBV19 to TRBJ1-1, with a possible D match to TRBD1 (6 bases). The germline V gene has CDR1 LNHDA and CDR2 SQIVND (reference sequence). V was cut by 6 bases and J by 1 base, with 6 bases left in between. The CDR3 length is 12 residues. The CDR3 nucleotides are TGTGCCAGTAGAGGGGGGAACACTGAAGCTTTCTTT. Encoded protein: CASRGGNTEAFF.

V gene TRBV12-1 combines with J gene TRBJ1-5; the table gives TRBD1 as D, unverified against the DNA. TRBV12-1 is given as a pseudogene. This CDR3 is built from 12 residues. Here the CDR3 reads CASSSRQEPQHF. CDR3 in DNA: TGTGCCAGCAGCTCCAGACAGGAGCCCCAGCATTTT.

The CDR3: CSAPGNYGYTF. In DNA, the CDR3 is TGCAGTGCCCCGGGAAACTATGGCTACACCTTC. This chain links TRBV20-1 with TRBJ1-2, with unresolved D. This CDR3 is 11 amino acids long. The germline V gene encodes CDR1 DFQATT and CDR2 SNEGSKA (reference sequence). Trimming took off 6 bases at V and 2 bases at J, with 7 bases between the two ends.

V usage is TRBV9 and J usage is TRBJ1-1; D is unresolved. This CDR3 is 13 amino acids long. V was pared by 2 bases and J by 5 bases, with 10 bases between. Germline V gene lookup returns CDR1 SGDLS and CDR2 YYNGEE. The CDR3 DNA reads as TGTGCCAGCAGCGTCCAGGTCCGTACTGAAGCTTTCTTT. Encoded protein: CASSVQVRTEAFF.

The CDR3 loop reads CASSQAGESIFNTEAFF. The DNA of the CDR3 is TGTGCCAGCAGCCAAGCAGGGGAGAGCATCTTTAACACTGAAGCTTTCTTT. This chain joins TRBV14 and TRBJ1-1; tentatively, D is TRBD1 (6 bases). CDR1 is SGHDN and CDR2 is FVKESK in the germline V gene. This CDR3 is built from 17 residues. Trimming took off 1 base at V and 2 bases at J, with 17 bases between the two ends. The complete variable domain, with remaining parts taken from reference TRBV14 and TRBJ1-1, reads EAGVTQFPSHSVIEKGQTVTLRCDPISGHDNLYWYRRVMGKEIKFLLHFVKESKQDESGMPNNRFLAERTGGTYSTLKVQPAELEDSGVYFCASSQAGESIFNTEAFFGQGTRLTVV.

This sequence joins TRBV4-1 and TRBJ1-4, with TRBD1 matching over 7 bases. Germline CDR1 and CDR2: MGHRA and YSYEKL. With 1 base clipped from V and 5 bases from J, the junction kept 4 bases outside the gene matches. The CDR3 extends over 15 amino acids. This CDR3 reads CASSQVDRENEKLFF. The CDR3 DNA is TGCGCCAGCAGCCAAGTCGACAGGGAGAATGAAAAACTGTTTTTT.

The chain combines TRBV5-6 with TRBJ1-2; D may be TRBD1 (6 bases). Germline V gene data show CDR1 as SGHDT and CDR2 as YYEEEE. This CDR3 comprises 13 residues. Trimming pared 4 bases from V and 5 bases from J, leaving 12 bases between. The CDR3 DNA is TGTGCCAGCAGCCCGGACAGAGAGTATGGCTACACCTTC. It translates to CASSPDREYGYTF.

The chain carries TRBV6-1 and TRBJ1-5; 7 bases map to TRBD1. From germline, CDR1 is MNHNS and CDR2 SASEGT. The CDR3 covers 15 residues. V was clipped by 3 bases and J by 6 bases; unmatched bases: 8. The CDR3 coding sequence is TGTGCCAGCAGTGATTTGACAGGGCGCCGTCAGCCCCAGCATTTT. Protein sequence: CASSDLTGRRQPQHF.

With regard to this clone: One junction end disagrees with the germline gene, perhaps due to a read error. In DNA, the CDR3 is TGTGCTAGCAGCTTAGGTATGAACACTGAAGCTTTCTTT. This codes for CASSLGMNTEAFF. The rearrangement uses TRBV7-7 and TRBJ1-1; the D is unclear. This CDR3 is built from 13 residues. Germline assignment: CDR1 SSHAT and CDR2 FNYEAQ (reference sequence).

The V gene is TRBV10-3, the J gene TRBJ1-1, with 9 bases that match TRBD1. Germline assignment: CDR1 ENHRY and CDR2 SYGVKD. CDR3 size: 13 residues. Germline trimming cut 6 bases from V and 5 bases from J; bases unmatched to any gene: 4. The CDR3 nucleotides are TGTGCCATCAGCCGGGACAGGGAAACTGAAGCTTTCTTT. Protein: CAISRDRETEAFF.

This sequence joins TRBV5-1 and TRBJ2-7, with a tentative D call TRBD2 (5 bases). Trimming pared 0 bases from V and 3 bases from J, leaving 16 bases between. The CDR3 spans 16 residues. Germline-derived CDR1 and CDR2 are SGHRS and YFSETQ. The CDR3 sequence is CASSLGGRGKDYEQYF. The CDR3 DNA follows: TGCGCCAGCAGCTTGGGAGGTCGGGGAAAGGACTACGAGCAGTACTTC.

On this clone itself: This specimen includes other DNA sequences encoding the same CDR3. The CDR3 nucleotides read TGTGCCAGCAGTTACAATCAGGGCGGCTATGGCTACACCTTC. Protein: CASSYNQGGYGYTF. This chain joins TRBV6-5 and TRBJ1-2; D perhaps matches TRBD1 (5 bases). The V and J ends lost 2 bases and 4 bases respectively, with 11 bases between them. This CDR3 has 14 amino acids. Germline V gene lookup returns CDR1 MNHEY and CDR2 SVGAGI.